This T cell receptor beta chain originates from a study of blood T cell repertoires in COVID-19. Study information: Sources were T cells, B-cell-depleted T cells, or PBMCs; the material itself was cDNA or gDNA.

Germline loops: CDR1 SQVTM, CDR2 ANQGSEA. V was clipped by 6 bases and J by 5 bases; unmatched bases: 3. CDR3 length: 14 residues. Libraries were prepared by immunoSEQ multiplex PCR; TCRdb keeps only in-frame clonotypes and omits some of them. The table records roughly 60,000 clones, 85% of them present only once. Sequenced: peripheral blood. This receptor was obtained from a human donor in a cohort sampled during active COVID-19. The V and J genes are TRBV29-1 and TRBJ2-1; TRBD2 matches at 14 bases. CDR3 sequence (DNA): TGCAGCGTGACTAGCGGGGGGGCCAACAATGAGCAGTTCTTC. It specifies CSVTSGGANNEQFF.